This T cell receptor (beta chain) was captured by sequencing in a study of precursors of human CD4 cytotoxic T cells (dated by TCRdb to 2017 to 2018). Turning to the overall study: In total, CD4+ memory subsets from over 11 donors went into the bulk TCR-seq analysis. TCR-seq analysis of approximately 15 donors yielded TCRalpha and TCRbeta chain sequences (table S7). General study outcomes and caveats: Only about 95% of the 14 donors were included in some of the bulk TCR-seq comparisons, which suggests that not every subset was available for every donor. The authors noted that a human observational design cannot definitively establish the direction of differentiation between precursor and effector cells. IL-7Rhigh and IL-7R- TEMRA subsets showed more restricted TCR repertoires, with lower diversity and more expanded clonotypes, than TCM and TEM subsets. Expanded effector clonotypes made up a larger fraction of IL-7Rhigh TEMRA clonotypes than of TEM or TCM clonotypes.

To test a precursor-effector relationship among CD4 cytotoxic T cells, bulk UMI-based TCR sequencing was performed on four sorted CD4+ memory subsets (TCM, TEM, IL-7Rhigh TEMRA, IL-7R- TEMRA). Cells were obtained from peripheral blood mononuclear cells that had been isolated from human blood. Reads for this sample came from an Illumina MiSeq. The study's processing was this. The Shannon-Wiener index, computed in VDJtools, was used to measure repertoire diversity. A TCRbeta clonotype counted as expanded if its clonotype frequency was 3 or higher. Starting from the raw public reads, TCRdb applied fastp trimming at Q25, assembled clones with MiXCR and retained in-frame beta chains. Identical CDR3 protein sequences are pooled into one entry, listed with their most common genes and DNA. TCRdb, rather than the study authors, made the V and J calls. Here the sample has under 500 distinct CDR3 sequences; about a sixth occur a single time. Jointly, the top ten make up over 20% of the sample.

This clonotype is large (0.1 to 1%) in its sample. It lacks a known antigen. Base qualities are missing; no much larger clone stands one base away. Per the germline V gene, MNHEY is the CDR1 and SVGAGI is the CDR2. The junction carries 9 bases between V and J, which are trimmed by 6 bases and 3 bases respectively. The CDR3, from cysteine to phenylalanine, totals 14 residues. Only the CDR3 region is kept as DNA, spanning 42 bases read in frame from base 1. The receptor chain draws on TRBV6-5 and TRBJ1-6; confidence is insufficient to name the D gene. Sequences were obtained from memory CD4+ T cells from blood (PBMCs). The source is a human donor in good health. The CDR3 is CASRPGFYNSPLHF. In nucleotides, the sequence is TGTGCCAGCAGGCCCGGGTTCTATAATTCACCCCTCCACTTT.